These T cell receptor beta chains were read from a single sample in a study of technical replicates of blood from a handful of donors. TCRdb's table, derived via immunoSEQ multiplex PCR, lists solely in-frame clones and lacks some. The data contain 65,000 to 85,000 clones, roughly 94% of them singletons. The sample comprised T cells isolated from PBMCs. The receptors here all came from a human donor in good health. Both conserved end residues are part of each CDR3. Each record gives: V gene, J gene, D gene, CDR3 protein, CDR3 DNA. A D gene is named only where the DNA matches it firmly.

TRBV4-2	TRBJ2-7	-	CASSQASDSYEQYF	TGTGCCAGCAGCCAAGCGTCAGATTCGTACGAGCAGTACTTC
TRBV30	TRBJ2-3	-	CAWSAFTTNTDTQYF	TGTGCCTGGAGTGCCTTTACTACTAACACAGATACGCAGTATTTT
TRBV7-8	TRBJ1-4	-	CASSQSGWREKLFF	TGTGCCAGCAGCCAGTCCGGGTGGCGTGAAAAACTGTTTTTT
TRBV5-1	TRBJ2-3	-	CASSLEGHPDTQYF	TGCGCCAGCAGCTTGGAGGGACATCCAGATACGCAGTATTTT
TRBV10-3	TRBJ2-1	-	CAISEEREQFF	TGTGCCATCAGTGAGGAGCGGGAGCAGTTCTTC
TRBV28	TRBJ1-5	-	CASSFGVGRNNQPQHF	TGTGCCAGCAGTTTCGGGGTGGGCAGAAACAATCAGCCCCAGCATTTT
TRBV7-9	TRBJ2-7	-	CASSLVGHTYEQYF	TGTGCCAGCAGCTTAGTAGGACACACCTACGAGCAGTACTTC
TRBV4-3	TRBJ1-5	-	CASSQDITLNQPQHF	TGCGCCAGCAGCCAAGATATTACCCTAAATCAGCCCCAGCATTTT
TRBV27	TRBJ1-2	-	CASSLSPGAGYTF	TGTGCCAGCAGTTTATCCCCAGGGGCTGGCTACACCTTC
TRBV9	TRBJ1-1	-	CASSVGQGVNTEAFF	TGTGCCAGCAGCGTAGGACAAGGGGTAAACACTGAAGCTTTCTTT
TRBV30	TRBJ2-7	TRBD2	CAWSLAGDGYEQYF	TGTGCCTGGAGTTTAGCGGGAGACGGGTACGAGCAGTACTTC
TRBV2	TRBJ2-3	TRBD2	CASGAGATDTQYF	TGTGCCAGCGGGGCGGGAGCCACAGATACGCAGTATTTT
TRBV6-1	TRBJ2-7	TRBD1	CASSEAPGQFSSYEQYF	TGTGCCAGCAGTGAAGCCCCGGGACAGTTTAGCTCCTACGAGCAGTACTTC
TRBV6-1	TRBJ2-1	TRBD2	CASLVGLALDEQFF	TGTGCCAGCCTCGTCGGACTAGCTCTGGATGAGCAGTTCTTC
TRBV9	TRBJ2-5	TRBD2	CASSSGSRETQYF	TGTGCCAGCAGTAGCGGGAGCAGAGAGACCCAGTACTTC
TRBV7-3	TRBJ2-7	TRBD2	CASRGLAAISVSYEQYF	TGTGCCAGCAGGGGACTAGCGGCTATATCCGTCTCCTACGAGCAGTACTTC
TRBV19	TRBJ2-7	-	CASSIGGYEQYF	TGTGCCAGTAGTATAGGAGGCTACGAGCAGTACTTC
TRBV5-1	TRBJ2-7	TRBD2	CASSSSGGTYEQYF	TGCGCCAGCAGCTCTAGCGGGGGAACCTACGAGCAGTACTTC
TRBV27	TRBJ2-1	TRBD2	CATRLAGARNEQFF	TGTGCCACCCGACTAGCGGGAGCGCGGAATGAGCAGTTCTTC
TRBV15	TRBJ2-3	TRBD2	CATSREGTSADTQYF	TGTGCCACCAGCAGAGAGGGAACTAGCGCAGATACGCAGTATTTT
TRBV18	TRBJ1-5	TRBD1	CASSPRAPRTGGQPQHF	TGTGCCAGCTCACCAAGAGCCCCCAGGACAGGGGGTCAGCCCCAGCATTTT
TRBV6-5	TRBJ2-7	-	CASNSAYEQYF	TGTGCCAGCAATTCAGCCTACGAGCAGTACTTC
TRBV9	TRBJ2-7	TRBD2	CASSVSGGSYEQYF	TGTGCCAGCAGCGTATCGGGGGGCTCCTACGAGCAGTACTTC
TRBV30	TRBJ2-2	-	CAWSYLSGTMNTGELFF	TGTGCCTGGAGTTATCTTAGCGGAACTATGAACACCGGGGAGCTGTTTTTT
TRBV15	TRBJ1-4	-	CATSRDNLNEKLFF	TGTGCCACCAGCAGAGATAACCTAAATGAAAAACTGTTTTTT